Each of the 19 T cell receptor beta chains below was sequenced from the same sample in a study of low-dose radiotherapy and immunotherapy resistance in tumors. Time point: after trial treatment. The treatment denotes: LDRT plus nivolumab, ipilimumab, low-dose cyclophosphamide and aspirin (RACIN trial). Covering alpha and beta chains, TRAV- and TRBV-specific primers were used for the first-strand cDNA. The TCRs were subjected to amplification over approximately 20 PCR cycles employing a constant-region primer in conjunction with a V-primer adapter. TCRdb re-analysed the reads in MiXCR, keeping a single row per CDR3 protein. The data contain 75,000 to 95,000 distinct CDR3 sequences, less than 25% of them seen just once; the ten biggest clones take up 9.5% to 15%. The sample in question was PBMCs, obtained after low-dose radiotherapy plus immunotherapy. These receptors originate from a female donor with ovarian cancer.

This clonotype has just a few counts. The rearrangement joins TRBV7-9 to TRBJ2-1, with TRBD1 matching over 7 bases. V trimming: 5 bases; J trimming: 4 bases; junction bases outside the gene matches: 14. The CDR3 runs 17 residues. CDR1 SEHNR and CDR2 FQNEAQ come from the germline V gene (reference sequence). This CDR3 is CASSLLQGLNTYNEQFF. CDR3 coding DNA: TGTGCCAGCAGCCTCCTACAGGGGCTAAATACGTACAATGAGCAGTTCTTC.

As regards this clonotype: A read error may be the cause here, since a much bigger clone is one base away. V usage is TRBV3-1 and J usage is TRBJ1-1, with D possibly being TRBD1 (6 bases). The germline V gene encodes CDR1 LGHDT and CDR2 YNNKEL (reference sequence). This CDR3 is 16 amino acids long. DNA for the CDR3: TGTACCAGCAGCCGGCGCGGGGGGGCGGGAGAGACTGAAGCTTTCTTT. Its translation: CTSSRRGGAGETEAFF.

Many counts were recorded for this clonotype. The rearrangement joins TRBV12-3 or TRBV12-4 to TRBJ2-1, with 11 bases that match TRBD2. V was clipped by 5 bases and J by 7 bases; unmatched bases: 10. This CDR3 has 16 amino acids. Here the CDR3 DNA reads TGTGCCAGCAGTAAATTGGGACTAGCGGAGAGGAATGAGCAGTTCTTC. Translation: CASSKLGLAERNEQFF.

This clonotype was seen many times. J is TRBJ2-5 and V is TRBV6-2 or TRBV6-3; D is unresolved. The CDR3 has 15 residues. V shed 0 bases and J shed 6 bases, with 14 bases lying between them. Per the germline V gene, CDR1 is MNHEY and CDR2 is SVGEGT. The CDR3 DNA follows: TGTGCCAGCAGTTACTCGCCCGACGTCGAGCAGACCCAGTACTTC. Its translation: CASSYSPDVEQTQYF.

This clonotype appeared many times. The chain recombines TRBV29-1 with TRBJ2-3; 9 bases fit TRBD2. CDR1 is SQVTM and CDR2 is ANQGSEA in the germline V gene. The CDR3 spans 17 residues. Trimming took 1 base from V and 3 from J; bases not matched to a gene: 11. CDR3 in DNA: TGCAGCGTTGAAGGTCTACTCGGACTAGCGAGGACAGATACGCAGTATTTT. Amino acids: CSVEGLLGLARTDTQYF.

This clonotype was seen once. The chain links TRBV10-3 to TRBJ2-4; TRBD1 matches at 12 bases. The V segment lost 4 bases and the J segment 1 base; nucleotides outside the gene matches: 2. Germline V gene data show CDR1 as ENHRY and CDR2 as SYGVKD. The CDR3 runs to 16 residues. The CDR3 sequence: CAISGGQGAAKNIQYF. The CDR3 DNA sequence: TGTGCCATCAGTGGGGGACAGGGGGCTGCCAAAAACATTCAGTACTTC.

This clonotype was recorded many times. The V call is TRBV20-1, the J call TRBJ2-1; 13 bases are a match to TRBD2. Germline CDR1 DFQATT, CDR2 SNEGSKA (reference sequence). Trimming at V came to 4 bases and at J to 5 bases, leaving 8 bases not matched to a gene. This CDR3 contains 16 residues. Here the CDR3 DNA reads TGCAGTGCTAATTCACCGGGACTAGCGGGGAACAATGAGCAGTTCTTC. Its translation is CSANSPGLAGNNEQFF.

This clonotype was recorded at least ten times. The rearrangement links TRBV7-6 to TRBJ2-7; 7 nucleotides agree with TRBD1. V shed 1 base and J 4 bases; nucleotides not matched to a gene: 10. CDR3 length equals 16 residues. Per the germline V gene, CDR1 is SGHVS and CDR2 is FNYEAQ. DNA for the CDR3: TGTGCCAGCAGCTTAGGCGGCAGGGGGAATGCGTACGAGCAGTACTTC. This translates into CASSLGGRGNAYEQYF. The full variable domain, completed using reference TRBV7-6 and TRBJ2-7, is GAGVSQSPRYKVTKRGQDVALRCDPISGHVSLYWYRQALGQGPEFLTYFNYEAQQDKSGLPNDRFSAERPEGSISTLTIQRTEQRDSAMYRCASSLGGRGNAYEQYFGPGTRLTVT.

Note on this clonotype: A much bigger clone sits one base away, suggesting this may be a read error. V gene TRBV14 combines with J gene TRBJ2-3; 10 bases align to TRBD1. The CDR3 is made up of 15 amino acids. Germline trimming cut 3 bases from V and 1 base from J; bases unmatched to any gene: 1. CDR1 and CDR2 from the germline V gene are SGHDN and FVKESK. CDR3 in DNA: TGTGCCAGCAGCCACGGGACAGGGGGCACAGATACGCAGTATTTT. Protein product: CASSHGTGGTDTQYF. Full variable domain (remainder filled in from reference TRBV14 and TRBJ2-3): EAGVTQFPSHSVIEKGQTVTLRCDPISGHDNLYWYRRVMGKEIKFLLHFVKESKQDESGMPNNRFLAERTGGTYSTLKVQPAELEDSGVYFCASSHGTGGTDTQYFGPGTRLTVL.

This clonotype was detected only once. The J gene is TRBJ2-1, the V gene TRBV3-1, with no clear D. Germline CDR1 is LGHDT and CDR2 is YNNKEL (reference sequence). Trimming took 4 bases from V and 10 from J, leaving 11 bases between them. The CDR3 is made up of 12 amino acids. The CDR3 protein is CASSPTFYEQFF. Here the CDR3 DNA reads TGTGCCAGCAGCCCAACGTTCTACGAGCAGTTCTTC.

This clonotype appeared many times. The CDR3 sequence is CACQTAPRSGANVLTF. CDR3 coding DNA: TGTGCCTGTCAGACGGCTCCTCGCTCTGGGGCCAACGTCCTGACTTTC. The chain carries TRBV30 and TRBJ2-6; no clear D gene. CDR1 and CDR2 (germline): GTSNPN, SVGIG (reference sequence). Trimming took 6 bases from V and 0 from J, leaving 15 bases between them. The CDR3 consists of 16 residues. Combining the CDR3 with reference TRBV30 and TRBJ2-6 gives the whole variable domain SQTIHQWPATLVQPVGSPLSLECTVEGTSNPNLYWYRQAAGRGLQLLFYSVGIGQISSEVPQNLSASRPQDRQFILSSKKLLLSDSGFYLCACQTAPRSGANVLTFGAGSRLTVL.

CDR3 in DNA: TGTGCCAGCACCCCTCTCCCGAACACCGGGGAGCTGTTTTTT. It codes for CASTPLPNTGELFF. This chain uses TRBV7-9 with TRBJ2-2; no clear D. Deletions cut 7 bases from V and 0 bases from J, with 9 bases between. The CDR3 length is 14 residues. Germline V gives CDR1 SEHNR, CDR2 FQNEAQ (reference sequence).

This clonotype was counted between two and nine times. The rearrangement links TRBV10-3 to TRBJ2-3; D may be TRBD2 (6 bases). Trimming pared 0 bases from V and 5 bases from J, leaving 18 bases between. The germline CDR1 and CDR2 sequences are ENHRY and SYGVKD. The CDR3 is made up of 17 amino acids. The CDR3 reads CAISESASAQGRDTQYF. CDR3 nucleotides: TGTGCCATCAGTGAGTCGGCTAGCGCCCAGGGTAGAGATACGCAGTATTTT.

This clonotype has at least ten counts. The chain employs TRBV2 and TRBJ2-3; D is uncertain. The CDR3 totals 13 residues. Trimming took 7 bases from V and 0 from J, leaving 8 bases between them. CDR1 SNHLY and CDR2 FYNNEI come from the germline V gene. The CDR3 sequence: CASIPASTDTQYF. CDR3 DNA sequence: TGTGCCAGCATCCCGGCTAGCACAGATACGCAGTATTTT.

The chain couples TRBV6-2 or TRBV6-3 to TRBJ2-7, with D perhaps TRBD1 or TRBD2 (7 bases each). Trimming removed 3 bases at V and 3 bases at J, with 12 bases between. The CDR3 consists of 14 residues. Germline V CDR1 and CDR2: MNHEY, SVGEGT. CDR3 amino acids: CASSYRGDSYEQYF. In nucleotides, the CDR3 is TGTGCCAGCAGTTATCGGGGGGACAGCTACGAGCAGTACTTC.

Only a few counts were recorded for this clonotype. V usage is TRBV5-1 and J usage is TRBJ1-2; D not resolved. Trimming took 4 bases from V and 3 from J, leaving 10 bases between them. Germline V gives CDR1 SGHRS, CDR2 YFSETQ. This CDR3 has 13 amino acids. The DNA for the CDR3 is TGCGCCAGCAGCCTCCCGACGGACTATGGCTACACCTTC. This sequence encodes CASSLPTDYGYTF. The whole variable domain, remainder taken from reference TRBV5-1 and TRBJ1-2, is KAGVTQTPRYLIKTRGQQVTLSCSPISGHRSVSWYQQTPGQGLQFLFEYFSETQRNKGNFPGRFSGRQFSNSRSEMNVSTLELGDSALYLCASSLPTDYGYTFGSGTRLTVV.

This clonotype showed up many times. This rearrangement joins TRBV9 to TRBJ2-3; 8 bases align to TRBD2. The CDR3 contains 15 residues. Germline loops: CDR1 SGDLS, CDR2 YYNGEE. V shed 3 bases and J 2 bases; nucleotides not matched to a gene: 5. The CDR3, as DNA: TGTGCCAGCAGCGCTTCACTAGCGGACACAGATACGCAGTATTTT. It translates to CASSASLADTDTQYF. Variable domain in full (rest from reference TRBV9 and TRBJ2-3): DSGVTQTPKHLITATGQRVTLRCSPRSGDLSVYWYQQSLDQGLQFLIQYYNGEERAKGNILERFSAQQFPDLHSELNLSSLELGDSALYFCASSASLADTDTQYFGPGTRLTVL.

This clonotype was seen many times. CDR3 DNA sequence: TGTGCCTGGAGTGTACATGGGGGGACTGGGGCCAACGTCCTGACTTTC. Encoded protein: CAWSVHGGTGANVLTF. The chain employs TRBV30 and TRBJ2-6; perhaps TRBD2 as D (6 bases). Between the trimmed V and J ends, which lost 0 bases and 2 bases, there was a span of 11 bases. This CDR3 has 16 residues. Germline loops: CDR1 GTSNPN, CDR2 SVGIG (reference sequence).

V usage is TRBV28 and J usage is TRBJ2-5; 8 nucleotides match TRBD1. The CDR3 has 14 amino acids. Germline V gene data show CDR1 as MDHEN and CDR2 as SYDVKM. With V trimmed by 6 bases and J by 1 base, 4 bases remained unmatched. CDR3 coding DNA: TGTGCCAGCAGGGAAACAGGGGGCCAAGAGACCCAGTACTTC. The encoded protein is CASRETGGQETQYF.